These T cell receptor beta chains were read from a single sample in a study of OX40 agonist ivuxolimab in advanced cancers. Sequencing was performed with immunoSEQ multiplex PCR; in TCRdb, only in-frame clones are kept and a portion is missing. The repertoire holds about 78,000 clones, with around 90% as singletons. Source: CD4+ or CD8+ T cells sorted from blood, taken in a trial of the OX40 agonist ivuxolimab. These receptors were obtained from an adult with an advanced solid tumor such as melanoma, head and neck, liver or kidney cancer. Each CDR3 is given with its conserved first and last residue. D genes are given only for firm matches. Clone size is given for some rows only: seen once, a few or many times, or a class if the clone is expanded.

CDR3 DNA: TGCGCCAGCAGTCTAGGACAGGGCTCCTACGAGCAGTACTTC
CDR3 protein: CASSLGQGSYEQYF
D gene: TRBD1
clone size: .
V gene: TRBV10-1
J gene: TRBJ2-7

CDR3 DNA: TGTGCCAGCAGCTCCCGACAGGGTCCCGACTTGCACTTC
CDR3 protein: CASSSRQGPDLHF
D gene: TRBD1
clone size: .
V gene: TRBV9
J gene: TRBJ2-7

CDR3 DNA: TGTGCCAGCAATGGCGGGAGGGCCCGGACAGATACGCAGTATTTT
CDR3 protein: CASNGGRARTDTQYF
D gene: TRBD2
clone size: .
V gene: TRBV9
J gene: TRBJ2-3

CDR3 DNA: TGTGCCAGCAGCAAAGAGAGGCTGTTTGGCACAGATACGCAGTATTTT
CDR3 protein: CASSKERLFGTDTQYF
D gene: .
clone size: once
V gene: TRBV5-6
J gene: TRBJ2-3

CDR3 DNA: TGTGCCAGCAGCTTGCAGTCCGGCTACACCTTC
CDR3 protein: CASSLQSGYTF
D gene: .
clone size: once
V gene: TRBV5-6
J gene: TRBJ1-2

CDR3 DNA: TGTGCCAGTAGTTCTACTACAGGGAGGTTAGGGAACACTGAAGCTTTCTTT
CDR3 protein: CASSSTTGRLGNTEAFF
D gene: .
clone size: .
V gene: TRBV19
J gene: TRBJ1-1

CDR3 DNA: TGTGCCAGTAGTCTAGCGGGAGTGGAAGGTACGCAGTATTTT
CDR3 protein: CASSLAGVEGTQYF
D gene: TRBD2
clone size: .
V gene: TRBV19
J gene: TRBJ2-3

CDR3 DNA: TGCGCCAGCAGCCAAGCGAGCGGTTGGTCCTACAATGAGCAGTTCTTC
CDR3 protein: CASSQASGWSYNEQFF
D gene: .
clone size: .
V gene: TRBV4-3
J gene: TRBJ2-1

CDR3 DNA: TGCGCCAGCAGCTCACAGACAGGGGGCACTGAAGCTTTCTTT
CDR3 protein: CASSSQTGGTEAFF
D gene: TRBD1
clone size: .
V gene: TRBV5-1
J gene: TRBJ1-1

CDR3 DNA: TGTGCCAGCAGCAAGACTAGCGGGAACACAGATACGCAGTATTTT
CDR3 protein: CASSKTSGNTDTQYF
D gene: TRBD2
clone size: .
V gene: TRBV2
J gene: TRBJ2-3

CDR3 DNA: TGTGCCAGCAGGTGGGACAGGGGAAATCAGCCCCAGCATTTT
CDR3 protein: CASRWDRGNQPQHF
D gene: TRBD1
clone size: .
V gene: TRBV6-1
J gene: TRBJ1-5

CDR3 DNA: TGTGCCAGCAGTCTTGGACGGAGCTCTGGAAACACCATATATTTT
CDR3 protein: CASSLGRSSGNTIYF
D gene: .
clone size: .
V gene: TRBV14
J gene: TRBJ1-3

CDR3 DNA: TGTGCCAGCAGCACAGGGACAGGGGGCGTCACCGGGGAGCTGTTTTTT
CDR3 protein: CASSTGTGGVTGELFF
D gene: TRBD1
clone size: .
V gene: TRBV9
J gene: TRBJ2-2

CDR3 DNA: TGTGCCAGCAGCATCAGACCCCAGAACACTGAAGCTTTCTTT
CDR3 protein: CASSIRPQNTEAFF
D gene: .
clone size: .
V gene: TRBV9
J gene: TRBJ1-1

CDR3 DNA: TGTGCCAGCCGGGGACAGCGACCGAGCGAGCAGTACTTC
CDR3 protein: CASRGQRPSEQYF
D gene: TRBD1
clone size: .
V gene: TRBV18
J gene: TRBJ2-7

CDR3 DNA: TGCAGCGGCGACAGAAGGACTGAAGCTTTCTTT
CDR3 protein: CSGDRRTEAFF
D gene: .
clone size: .
V gene: TRBV29-1
J gene: TRBJ1-1

CDR3 DNA: TGTGCCAGCAGCCGTACGGGGGGGCTTGGCTATGGCTACACCTTC
CDR3 protein: CASSRTGGLGYGYTF
D gene: .
clone size: once
V gene: TRBV5-5
J gene: TRBJ1-2